The source of this T cell receptor (beta chain) is a study of blood T cell repertoires in COVID-19. As for the study in general: The cDNA or gDNA used as material had been derived from T cells, B-cell-depleted T cells, or PBMCs.

This CDR3 spans 13 amino acids. CDR1 and CDR2 (germline): ENHRY, SYGVKD. The germline V and J ends were trimmed by 3 bases and 3 bases, with 6 bases remaining between them. In the authors' methods: Amplification with reference gene primers provided the estimates of nucleated cell counts. TCRdb's table, derived via immunoSEQ multiplex PCR, lists solely in-frame clones and lacks some. The V and J calls and the clone size are those of that table, but D and trimming were determined from the DNA. Here the sample spans fewer than 450,000 clones, about 88% being singletons. The TCR comes from a woman in her 30s who had recovered from COVID-19. Input material: PBMCs or T cells enriched from blood (not recorded which). This chain uses TRBV10-3 with TRBJ2-1; D call uncertain. CDR3 region: CAISESGYNEQFF. The DNA for the CDR3 is TGTGCCATCAGTGAATCGGGCTACAATGAGCAGTTCTTC.